Following are 21 T cell receptor beta chains from one sample sequenced in a study of shared clonotypes between healthy human individuals. This table comes from immunoSEQ multiplex PCR, and its TCRdb copy is limited to in-frame clones, with some not included. The repertoire holds about 2.3 million clones, with approximately 95% as singletons. What was sequenced was naive CD4+ T cells from PBMCs. The subset: CD45RA+ positively selected. The receptors shown here come from a man between 18 and 35 years old in good health. Some clones in this sample may be carry-over from other donors' samples.

The chain couples TRBV5-4 to TRBJ1-6; no clear D gene. Trimming took 4 bases from V and 6 from J, leaving 5 bases between them. The CDR3 has 12 amino acids. CDR1 is SGHNT, CDR2 YYREEE, per germline (reference sequence). The CDR3 coding sequence is TGTGCCAGCAGCCCCTTTAATTCACCCCTCCACTTT. Its protein is CASSPFNSPLHF.

The chain has TRBV5-5 and TRBJ2-5; TRBD1 matches at 7 bases. This CDR3 region has 18 residues. V dropped 0 bases and J dropped 1; count of bases not matched to a gene: 12. Germline V gene data show CDR1 as SGHKS and CDR2 as YYEKEE (reference sequence). The CDR3 sequence: CASSLARDSLPSQETQYF. The CDR3 coding sequence is TGTGCCAGCAGCTTGGCAAGGGACAGCCTCCCTTCCCAAGAGACCCAGTACTTC.

J is TRBJ1-5 and V is TRBV28, with 8 bases lining up with TRBD1. This CDR3 region has 14 residues. V lost 7 bases, J lost 9 bases, and 11 bases stayed unmatched. CDR1 is MDHEN and CDR2 is SYDVKM in the germline V gene. The chain's CDR3 is CASTLTGQGTPQHF. CDR3 nucleotide sequence: TGTGCCAGCACCCTAACAGGACAGGGTACGCCCCAGCATTTT.

V and J are TRBV5-4 and TRBJ2-2; D perhaps matches TRBD1 (5 bases). The CDR3 contains 15 residues. Germline loops: CDR1 SGHNT, CDR2 YYREEE (reference sequence). Trimming took 0 bases from V and 0 from J, leaving 6 bases between them. This CDR3 reads CASSLVTANTGELFF. CDR3 DNA: TGTGCCAGCAGCTTGGTGACAGCGAACACCGGGGAGCTGTTTTTT.

V usage is TRBV5-4 and J usage is TRBJ1-5; no definite D call. The CDR3 contains 13 residues. With 2 bases removed from V and 1 base from J, the gap between germline ends came to 4 bases. The germline V gene encodes CDR1 SGHNT and CDR2 YYREEE (reference sequence). CDR3 nucleotides: TGTGCCAGCAGCTTCGGGAGCAATCAGCCCCAGCATTTT. Encoded protein: CASSFGSNQPQHF.

The chain combines TRBV6-5 with TRBJ2-7; D is possibly TRBD1 (6 bases). The CDR3 has 13 amino acids. Germline lookup yields CDR1 MNHEY and CDR2 SVGAGI. V lost 5 bases to trimming and J lost 5 bases, with 13 bases between them. CDR3 nucleotides: TGTGCCAGCAGTGACTACAACAGGGACGAGCAGTACTTC. Amino acid sequence: CASSDYNRDEQYF.

This chain links TRBV30 with TRBJ2-7; D gene uncertain. The V gene's germline CDR1 is GTSNPN and CDR2 SVGIG (reference sequence). V lost 5 bases, J lost 6 bases, and 14 bases lay in between. The CDR3 spans 12 residues. In DNA, the CDR3 is TGTGCCTGGGATAAAGAGTATCTCGAGCAGTACTTC. Amino acids: CAWDKEYLEQYF.

This chain connects TRBV6-1 to TRBJ1-2; TRBD1 matches 8 bases. The length of the CDR3 is 14 residues. V lost 6 bases, J lost 4 bases, and 7 bases stayed unmatched. Germline CDR1 and CDR2: MNHNS and SASEGT. CDR3 nucleotides: TGTGCCAGCAGGGACGCAGGGGGCGGCTATGGCTACACCTTC. It specifies CASRDAGGGYGYTF.

V and J are TRBV15 and TRBJ1-2; TRBD1 agrees at 7 bases. V was clipped by 0 bases and J by 6 bases; unmatched bases: 7. CDR1 and CDR2 from the germline V gene are LNHNV and YYDKDF (reference sequence). This CDR3 is 15 amino acids long. The CDR3 DNA sequence: TGTGCCACCAGCAGAGATCCCGCCAGGGGGGATGGCTACACCTTC. This encodes CATSRDPARGDGYTF.

This clone was counted once. The chain combines TRBV4-1 with TRBJ2-3; TRBD2 is a possible D gene (5 bases). Germline CDR1 and CDR2: MGHRA and YSYEKL. There are 13 residues in the CDR3. The V end was cut by 5 bases, the J end by 7 bases, with 13 bases between. DNA for the CDR3: TGCGCCAGCAGCTCCCCGGAGGCGTATACGCAGTATTTT. Protein product: CASSSPEAYTQYF.

For the CDR3, the DNA is TGTGCCAGCAACAGAGCGGTCAATCAGCCCCAGCATTTT. Translated: CASNRAVNQPQHF. The chain carries TRBV28 and TRBJ1-5, with D uncertain. CDR3 size: 13 residues. Looked up from germline, CDR1 is MDHEN and CDR2 is SYDVKM. Trimming shortened V by 7 bases and J by 3 bases, and 10 bases separated the two germline ends.

The CDR3 DNA reads TGTGCCAGCAGTCCCCTCTCTTTCCGGGACAGGGGATGGAATGAGCAGTTCTTC. Its protein product is CASSPLSFRDRGWNEQFF. The J gene is TRBJ2-1, the V gene TRBV28; 10 bases line up with TRBD1. Germline CDR1 MDHEN, CDR2 SYDVKM. This CDR3 comprises 18 residues. Germline trimming cut 5 bases from V and 7 bases from J; bases unmatched to any gene: 17.

This clone was found once. This chain links TRBV11-2 with TRBJ2-7; 7 positions match TRBD2. J gave up 3 bases and V 5 bases, and 13 bases lay outside the gene matches. This CDR3 has 16 residues. Germline V CDR1 and CDR2: SGHAT, FQNNGV. CDR3 sequence (DNA): TGTGCCAGCAGCCCCGAGGGAGGACTAGGGAGCTACGAGCAGTACTTC. This codes for CASSPEGGLGSYEQYF.

This clone was recorded once. The V gene is TRBV5-5, the J gene TRBJ2-1, with D uncertain. The germline gives CDR1 SGHKS, CDR2 YYEKEE (reference sequence). The CDR3 is made up of 13 amino acids. The V gene lost 0 bases and the J gene lost 4 bases, with 5 bases spanning the gap. CDR3: CASSLALYNEQFF. In DNA form, the CDR3 reads TGTGCCAGCAGCTTGGCCTTGTACAATGAGCAGTTCTTC.

CDR3 loop: CASRGGGEYNSPLHF. In nucleotides, the CDR3 is TGTGCCAGCAGGGGAGGGGGCGAGTATAATTCACCCCTCCACTTT. J is TRBJ1-6 and V is TRBV28, with 7 nucleotides matching TRBD1. V lost 6 bases and J lost 4; bases outside the gene matches: 6. The germline CDR1 and CDR2 sequences are MDHEN and SYDVKM. The CDR3 has 15 amino acids.

The CDR3 sequence: CASSLAGGLDNEQFF. CDR3 nucleotides: TGTGCCAGCAGTCTAGCGGGAGGCTTGGACAATGAGCAGTTCTTC. This sequence joins TRBV6-5 and TRBJ2-1, with TRBD2 matching over 11 bases. After removal of 5 bases from V and 5 bases from J, the junction contained 5 bases not matched to a gene. From germline, CDR1 is MNHEY and CDR2 SVGAGI. The CDR3 length is 15 residues.

This clone was picked up a small number of times. Within the sample, other DNA sequences also encode this same CDR3. The chain is built from TRBV9 and TRBJ2-3; no reliable D call. V lost 0 bases to trimming and J lost 0 bases, with 5 bases between them. The CDR3 extends over 14 amino acids. CDR1 SGDLS and CDR2 YYNGEE come from the germline V gene. The CDR3 sequence is CASSVVPSTDTQYF. The CDR3 DNA reads as TGTGCCAGCAGCGTAGTTCCTAGCACAGATACGCAGTATTTT.

The chain couples TRBV14 to TRBJ2-1; 14 bases match TRBD2. The V gene end was trimmed by 3 bases and the J gene end by 4 bases; junction bases not matched to a gene: 14. The CDR3 spans 20 residues. The germline CDR1 and CDR2 sequences are SGHDN and FVKESK. The CDR3 sequence: CASSHALGTSGRRWYNEQFF. The CDR3, as DNA: TGTGCCAGCAGCCACGCTCTTGGGACTAGCGGGAGACGGTGGTACAATGAGCAGTTCTTC.

The chain links TRBV7-3 to TRBJ2-1; the D gene is possibly TRBD2 (5 bases). The CDR3 is 16 residues long. V lost 1 base and J 0 bases, leaving 10 bases between the germline ends. The germline CDR1 and CDR2 sequences are SGHTA and FQGTGA. CDR3 sequence reads: CASSLSSSPSYNEQFF. As DNA, the CDR3 is TGTGCCAGCAGCTTAAGCTCTAGCCCCTCCTACAATGAGCAGTTCTTC.

The chain combines TRBV6-5 with TRBJ1-1, with 9 bases aligning to TRBD1. This CDR3 is 14 amino acids long. The germline gives CDR1 MNHEY, CDR2 SVGAGI. V was clipped by 4 bases and J by 4 bases; unmatched bases: 4. This CDR3 reads CASSSRTGVTEAFF. CDR3 DNA sequence: TGTGCCAGCAGTTCTCGGACAGGGGTCACTGAAGCTTTCTTT.

The chain uses TRBV30 and TRBJ1-4; 7 nucleotides align to TRBD1. V was pared by 3 bases and J by 3 bases, with 1 base of the junction left unmatched. There are 13 residues in the CDR3. The germline V gene encodes CDR1 GTSNPN and CDR2 SVGIG (reference sequence). The CDR3 DNA is TGTGCCTGGAGAACAGGGGCTAATGAAAAACTGTTTTTT. Protein product: CAWRTGANEKLFF.